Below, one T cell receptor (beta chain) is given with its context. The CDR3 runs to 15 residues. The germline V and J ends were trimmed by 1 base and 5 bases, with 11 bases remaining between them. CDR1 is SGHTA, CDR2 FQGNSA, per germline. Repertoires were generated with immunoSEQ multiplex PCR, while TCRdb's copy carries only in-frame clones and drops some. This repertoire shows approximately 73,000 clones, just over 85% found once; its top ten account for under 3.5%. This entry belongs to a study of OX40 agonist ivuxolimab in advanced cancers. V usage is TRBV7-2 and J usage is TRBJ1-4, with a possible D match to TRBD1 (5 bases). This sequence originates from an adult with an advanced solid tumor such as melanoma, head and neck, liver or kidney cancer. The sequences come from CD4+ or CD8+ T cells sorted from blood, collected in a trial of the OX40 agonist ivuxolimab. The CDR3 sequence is CASSLGGSLNEKLFF. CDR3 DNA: TGTGCCAGCAGCTTAGGGGGCTCCCTGAATGAAAAACTGTTTTTT. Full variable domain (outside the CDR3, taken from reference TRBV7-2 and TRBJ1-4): GAGVSQSPSNKVTEKGKDVELRCDPISGHTALYWYRQSLGQGLEFLIYFQGNSAPDKSGLPSDRFSAERTGGSVSTLTIQRTQQEDSAVYLCASSLGGSLNEKLFFGSGTQLSVL.